What follows describes a single T cell receptor (beta chain). This clone was observed a single time. Its target antigen remains unknown. No much larger clonotype is one base removed from it; base qualities were not supplied. This record comes from a study of T cell responses to AZD1222 COVID-19 vaccine (dated by TCRdb to the early 2020s). At the level of the whole study: Because spike-specific TCR depth and breadth did not differ between the two schedules, AZD1222 recipients who got a second dose at roughly 4 weeks were pooled with those who got a second dose at roughly 12 weeks. TCR sequencing covered more than 230 trial participants: about 210 given two doses of AZD1222 and 26 given two doses of MenACWY control vaccine. Enrollment into the trials was organized by age into subgroups of 18-55, 56-69 and 70-plus years, and those subgroups contained approximately 160, 26 and 62 TCR-sequenced participants, respectively.

General conclusions and limits of the study: Most participants were white British and females outnumbered males, and the authors suggested that clonal diversity may have been underestimated. Conclusions about previously exposed vaccinees were limited because only six AZD1222 recipients were SARS-CoV-2 seropositive at baseline. The whole spike protein was spanned by vaccine-associated CD4 TCRs, and dominant responses were seen in regions 160-218 and 743-854. The 56-69-year group was small, and its depth increase did not reach significance, likely because of low power. No day 14 peak-response samples were available, so repertoires were characterized only after the peak T cell response. Spike-specific TCR breadth and depth rose significantly after two AZD1222 doses compared with day 0 and with MenACWY recipients. Nearly half of unique spike-specific TCRs reportedly recognized epitopes outside regions mutated in the B.1.351 and B.1.1.7 variants.

The CDR3 regions of human TCRbeta chains were subjected to immunosequencing. The original methods were these. Repertoire TCRs were checked for matches against a reference library of SARS-CoV-2-specific TCRs that had been generated using the MIRA antigen-specificity platform. Breadth was defined as the fraction of unique TCRs that were SARS-CoV-2-associated, and depth was defined as the fraction of total T cells that were SARS-CoV-2-associated. Using the MIRA data, each spike-specific TCR was mapped to the spike region that the TCR reacts to and placed in a CD4 or CD8 class. Log10-transformed breadth and depth values were compared by one-way ANOVA with Sidak's multiple comparisons tests. The immuneACCESS repertoire file appears here via TCRdb, limited to in-frame rearrangements. These files lack a portion of the clones; in checked studies, under half of the deficit traces to unresolved V genes, and the cause of the others is not known. V, J and clone size are those of that table, while D and trimming were read from the DNA. In this sample the table shows about 140,000 clones, over 90% of which occur a single time. The ten largest clonotypes hold 4.5% to 5.5% of the sample.

In the paper's terms, the time point label means: baseline before first vaccination. Vaccinee samples came from UK trials COV001 and COV002, including a single-blind randomized controlled phase 2/3 trial of AZD1222 (ChAdOx1 nCoV-19) in healthy adults. Trial participant PBMC samples were collected at day 0 and day 28 after the second dose for TCRbeta chain sequencing. The CDR3 sequence holds 16 residues, the cysteine and phenylalanine included. Only the CDR3 portion is preserved as DNA: 48 bases, with reading frame beginning at the first base. According to the germline V gene, CDR1 reads SGHVS and CDR2 reads FQNEAQ. V drops 1 base and J drops 1 base, leaving 10 bases in between.

Rearrangement joined TRBV7-8 to TRBJ2-2, with the D gene too uncertain to name. Sequences were derived from peripheral blood, sampled on day 0 of AZD1222 vaccination. This clonotype was obtained from an adult in good health. The DNA sequence is given as TGTGCCAGCAGCTTAGGTAGCTTAATGAACACCGGGGAGCTGTTTTTT. Translated, this is CASSLGSLMNTGELFF.